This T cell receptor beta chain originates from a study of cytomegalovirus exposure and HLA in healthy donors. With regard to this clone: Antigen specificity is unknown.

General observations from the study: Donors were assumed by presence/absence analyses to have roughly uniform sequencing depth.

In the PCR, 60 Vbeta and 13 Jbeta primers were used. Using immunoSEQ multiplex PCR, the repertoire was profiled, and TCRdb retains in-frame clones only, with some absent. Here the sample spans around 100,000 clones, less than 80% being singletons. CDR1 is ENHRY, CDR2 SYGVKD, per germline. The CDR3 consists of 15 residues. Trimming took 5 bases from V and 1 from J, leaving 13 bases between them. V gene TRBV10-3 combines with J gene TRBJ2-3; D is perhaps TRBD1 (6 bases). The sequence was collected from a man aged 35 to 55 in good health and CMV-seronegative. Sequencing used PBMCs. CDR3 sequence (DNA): TGTGCCATCAGTATGGGGGCCCAACGCACAGATACGCAGTATTTT. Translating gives CAISMGAQRTDTQYF.